Sequencing of this T cell receptor (beta chain) was carried out in a study of blood T cell repertoires in COVID-19. As processed by the authors: Reference gene primer amplification in the assay estimated nucleated cell counts. This table comes from immunoSEQ multiplex PCR, and its TCRdb copy is limited to in-frame clones, with some not included. That table gives V, J and clone size, and the DNA gave D and trimming. The sample contains over 200,000 clones, less than 90% of which appear only once. Germline trimming cut 1 base from V and 3 bases from J; bases unmatched to any gene: 8. Germline values: CDR1 LGHNA, CDR2 YNFKEQ. The CDR3 has 16 amino acids.

The receptor's source is a woman in her 70s with active or convalescent COVID-19. Sequences were obtained from peripheral blood. This chain joins TRBV4-2 and TRBJ2-7; 8 nucleotides align to TRBD2. The CDR3 region is CASSQGASGRFYEQYF. In DNA form, the CDR3 reads TGTGCCAGCAGCCAAGGGGCAAGCGGGAGATTCTACGAGCAGTACTTC.